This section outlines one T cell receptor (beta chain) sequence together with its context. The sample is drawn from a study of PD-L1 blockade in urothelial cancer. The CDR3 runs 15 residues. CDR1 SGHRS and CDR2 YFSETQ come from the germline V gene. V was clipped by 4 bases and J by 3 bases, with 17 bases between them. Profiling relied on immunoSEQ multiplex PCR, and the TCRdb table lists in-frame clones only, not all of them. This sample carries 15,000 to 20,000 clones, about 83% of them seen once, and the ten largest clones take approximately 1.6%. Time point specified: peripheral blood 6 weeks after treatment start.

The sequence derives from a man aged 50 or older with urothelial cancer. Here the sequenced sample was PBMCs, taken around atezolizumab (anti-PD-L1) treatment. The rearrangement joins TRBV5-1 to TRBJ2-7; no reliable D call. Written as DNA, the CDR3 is TGCGCCAGCAGCCTACACAGTGTAAACCTCTACGAGCAGTACTTC. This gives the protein CASSLHSVNLYEQYF.